Following are 11 T cell receptor beta chains from one sample sequenced in a study of Graves' ophthalmopathy and Graves' hyperthyroidism. As the template, RNA transcripts were used to amplify TCR beta CDR3 regions. Amplification began with first-round RT-PCR using HTBI primers, then second-round multiplex PCR was performed. In TCRdb, the multiplex PCR reads were re-called with MiXCR into one record per CDR3 protein. The profile shows fewer than 400,000 distinct CDR3 sequences, around 17% of them singletons. The sample consisted of peripheral blood. These receptors were collected from a woman aged 18-29 years with Graves' ophthalmopathy.

Many counts were recorded for this clonotype. J is TRBJ2-5 and V is TRBV7-6, with D unresolved. CDR3 length equals 17 residues. The V gene's germline CDR1 is SGHVS and CDR2 FNYEAQ. V was trimmed by 1 base and J by 4 bases, leaving 19 bases between them. The CDR3 DNA follows: TGTGCCAGCAGCTTAGAAGTTCTGGGTCCCATGGGAGAGACCCAGTACTTC. Translation gives CASSLEVLGPMGETQYF.

The chain couples TRBV7-8 to TRBJ2-7, with D perhaps TRBD1 (5 bases). V shed 2 bases and J shed 4 bases, with 15 bases lying between them. This CDR3 has 15 residues. Germline CDR1 SGHVS, CDR2 FQNEAQ. CDR3: CASSLYSGLQYEQYF. The DNA for the CDR3 is TGTGCCAGCAGCTTATATTCAGGGCTTCAATACGAGCAGTACTTC.

This clonotype showed up many times. V usage is TRBV11-2 and J usage is TRBJ2-2, with D possibly TRBD1 on 6 matching bases. The CDR3 loop spans 18 amino acids. Per the germline V gene, CDR1 is SGHAT and CDR2 is FQNNGV. The V and J ends lost 5 bases and 3 bases respectively, with 22 bases between them. CDR3 coding DNA: TGTGCCAGCAGCCATCCTAGGGGGTTTTCATGGGACACCGGGGAGCTGTTTTTT. It encodes CASSHPRGFSWDTGELFF.

This clonotype has ten or more counts. J is TRBJ2-7 and V is TRBV27, with 7 bases aligning to TRBD1. The CDR3 sequence is 15 residues long. V dropped 7 bases and J dropped 6; count of bases not matched to a gene: 15. Germline lookup yields CDR1 MNHEY and CDR2 SMNVEV (reference sequence). DNA for the CDR3: TGTGCCAGCACACCATCAGGGGGAGCCTATAGCGAGCAGTACTTC. It yields the protein CASTPSGGAYSEQYF.

The table lists this clonotype with many counts. This chain links TRBV28 with TRBJ2-6, with D perhaps matching TRBD1 (6 bases). V lost 6 bases and J lost 0, with 15 bases in between. Germline CDR1 MDHEN, CDR2 SYDVKM. CDR3 length equals 17 residues. Written as DNA, the CDR3 is TGTGCCAGCAGCCCAGGGGTTAAAAGCTCTGGGGCCAACGTCCTGACTTTC. Its protein product is CASSPGVKSSGANVLTF.

This clonotype was observed at least ten times. The chain is built from TRBV6-5 and TRBJ1-5; no reliable D call. V lost 4 bases, J lost 6 bases, and 10 bases lay in between. Germline V gene sequence: CDR1 MNHEY, CDR2 SVGAGI. This CDR3 has 13 residues. CDR3 DNA: TGTGCCAGCAGTTCGCTAGCGGGTCAGCCCCAGCATTTT. Encoded protein: CASSSLAGQPQHF.

This clonotype was recorded at least ten times. The V gene is TRBV5-1, the J gene TRBJ1-1; no firm D call. With 6 bases removed from V and 1 base from J, the gap between germline ends came to 13 bases. Germline assignment: CDR1 SGHRS and CDR2 YFSETQ. The CDR3 is 14 amino acids. The CDR3 DNA reads TGCGCCAGCAACTGGAGGGAGCGGAACACTGAAGCTTTCTTT. Translation: CASNWRERNTEAFF.

The count of this clonotype is one. The chain uses TRBV11-1 and TRBJ2-5, with 7 bases lining up with TRBD2. The CDR3 loop spans 17 amino acids. The ends lost 7 bases at V and 4 bases at J; junction bases unmatched: 18. Germline lookup yields CDR1 SGHAT and CDR2 FQDESV (reference sequence). DNA for the CDR3: TGTGCCAGCACCCCATCTTTTACTAGCGCCTCGATAGAGACCCAGTACTTC. Translated, it gives CASTPSFTSASIETQYF.

The rearrangement links TRBV6-1 to TRBJ1-1; 7 nucleotides align to TRBD1. The V gene's germline CDR1 is MNHNS and CDR2 SASEGT. This CDR3 spans 13 amino acids. The trim removed 6 bases at V and 6 bases at J, leaving 7 bases unmatched. In DNA form, the CDR3 reads TGTGCCAGCAGCCAACCCGGGACAGCTGAAGCTTTCTTT. Amino acid sequence: CASSQPGTAEAFF.

The sample holds many counts of this clonotype. J is TRBJ1-2 and V is TRBV29-1; D is unclear. The CDR3 totals 9 residues. Germline values: CDR1 SQVTM, CDR2 ANQGSEA. V was cut by 6 bases and J by 5 bases, with 4 bases left in between. CDR3 DNA: TGCAGCGTAGGATATGGCTACACCTTC. Translating gives CSVGYGYTF. The variable domain in full, completed from reference TRBV29-1 and TRBJ1-2, reads SAVISQKPSRDICQRGTSLTIQCQVDSQVTMMFWYRQQPGQSLTLIATANQGSEATYESGFVIDKFPISRPNLTFSTLTVSNMSPEDSSIYLCSVGYGYTFGSGTRLTVV.

This clonotype has ten or more counts. The genes are TRBV28 and TRBJ1-4, with no clear D. Trimming left V 3 bases short and J 3 bases short, with 17 bases between. The CDR3 is 17 amino acids. Germline V gene data show CDR1 as MDHEN and CDR2 as SYDVKM. The chain's CDR3 is CASSFGPRALANEKLFF. The CDR3 DNA reads TGTGCCAGCAGTTTTGGCCCGCGGGCCCTCGCTAATGAAAAACTGTTTTTT.